These 13 T cell receptor beta chains originate from one sample sequenced in a study of blood T cell repertoires in COVID-19. Clones were sequenced by immunoSEQ multiplex PCR, and TCRdb holds only the in-frame ones, with some missing. The repertoire includes some 150,000 clones, around 88% of them detected once, and 1.5% sits in the top ten. Input material: peripheral blood. Source of these receptors: a woman aged 60-70 years with acute or convalescent COVID-19.

The V call is TRBV2, the J call TRBJ2-1, with TRBD1 identical over 7 bases. The CDR3 extends over 14 amino acids. Germline trimming cut 6 bases from V and 1 base from J; bases unmatched to any gene: 3. Germline lookup yields CDR1 SNHLY and CDR2 FYNNEI. CDR3 nucleotide sequence: TGTGCCAGCAGGCCGGGACAGTCCTACAATGAGCAGTTCTTC. It translates to CASRPGQSYNEQFF.

V usage is TRBV20-1 and J usage is TRBJ2-1; TRBD2 might be the D (5 bases). Germline V lookup: CDR1 DFQATT, CDR2 SNEGSKA (reference sequence). This CDR3 has 16 amino acids. V lost 3 bases to trimming and J lost 3 bases, with 18 bases between them. CDR3 sequence reads: CSASRAVMGDYNEQFF. In DNA, the CDR3 is TGCAGTGCTAGTCGAGCGGTTATGGGCGACTACAATGAGCAGTTCTTC.

V usage is TRBV7-2 and J usage is TRBJ1-1; D is perhaps TRBD1 (6 bases). V lost 5 bases and J lost 4, with 14 bases in between. This CDR3 comprises 14 residues. Germline CDR1 is SGHTA and CDR2 is FQGNSA. The CDR3 DNA is TGTGCCAGCAGCATCGGGACACTCGGCACTGAAGCTTTCTTT. It codes for CASSIGTLGTEAFF.

This chain joins TRBV6-5 and TRBJ2-7, with 10 nucleotides matching TRBD2. Germline assignment: CDR1 MNHEY and CDR2 SVGAGI. V dropped 0 bases and J dropped 2; count of bases not matched to a gene: 1. CDR3 length: 15 amino acids. The CDR3 DNA reads as TGTGCCAGCAGTTACTCTAGCGGGGGGACCTACGAGCAGTACTTC. It specifies CASSYSSGGTYEQYF.

This chain uses TRBV6-6 with TRBJ2-1; 7 bases line up with TRBD1. This CDR3 is 14 amino acids long. J was trimmed by 6 bases and V by 5 bases; bases with no gene match: 7. Germline CDR1 is MNHNY and CDR2 is SVGAGI (reference sequence). In DNA form, the CDR3 reads TGTGCCAGCAGTCACGGGACAGTTTTCAATGAGCAGTTCTTC. It codes for CASSHGTVFNEQFF.

The chain recombines TRBV6-6 with TRBJ2-7, with 7 bases that match TRBD1. The germline V gene encodes CDR1 MNHNY and CDR2 SVGAGI (reference sequence). The V segment lost 0 bases and the J segment 6 bases; nucleotides outside the gene matches: 2. CDR3 length: 13 amino acids. CDR3 nucleotide sequence: TGTGCCAGCAGTTACTCGAGGGACAGCGAGCAGTACTTC. Its translation is CASSYSRDSEQYF.

The chain carries TRBV7-2 and TRBJ2-5, with 16 nucleotides matching TRBD2. CDR1 and CDR2 (germline): SGHTA, FQGNSA. Trimming at V came to 5 bases and at J to 2 bases, leaving 8 bases not matched to a gene. The CDR3 runs to 18 residues. The CDR3 DNA sequence: TGTGCCAGCAGCCCAGGGACTAGCGGGGGGGCGAGGCAAGAGACCCAGTACTTC. Translating gives CASSPGTSGGARQETQYF.

This chain uses TRBV24-1 with TRBJ2-3; possibly TRBD1 for D (5 bases). CDR3 length: 17 amino acids. Germline values: CDR1 KGHDR, CDR2 SFDVKD. V gave up 1 base and J gave up 4 bases, with 17 bases separating them. CDR3: CATSDLGRTSPPDTQYF. The CDR3 DNA follows: TGTGCCACCAGTGATTTAGGCAGGACAAGCCCCCCAGATACGCAGTATTTT.

The chain uses TRBV4-2 and TRBJ2-5; the match to TRBD2 covers 12 bases. The CDR3 extends over 20 amino acids. The ends lost 4 bases at V and 2 bases at J; junction bases unmatched: 17. CDR1 LGHNA and CDR2 YNFKEQ come from the germline V gene. CDR3 sequence reads: CASSRTKTSGGTHGQETQYF. DNA for the CDR3: TGTGCCAGCAGCCGGACAAAAACTAGCGGGGGGACCCACGGACAAGAGACCCAGTACTTC.

The rearrangement joins TRBV6-6 to TRBJ2-1, with 13 bases that match TRBD2. In germline, CDR1 is MNHNY, CDR2 SVGAGI (reference sequence). V shed 7 bases, J shed 10 bases, and the junction held 10 bases outside the gene matches. The CDR3 runs 15 residues. The CDR3 DNA is TGTGCCAGCATCTTGACTAGCGGGGGGCCGGGGGAGCAGTTCTTC. Its translation is CASILTSGGPGEQFF.

J is TRBJ1-4 and V is TRBV5-4, with 8 bases lining up with TRBD1. V gave up 4 bases and J gave up 2 bases; unmatched junction bases: 10. CDR1 and CDR2 (germline): SGHNT, YYREEE (reference sequence). This CDR3 region has 17 residues. The CDR3 loop reads CASSGGTGGRTNEKLFF. CDR3 DNA: TGTGCCAGCAGCGGCGGGACAGGTGGTCGGACTAATGAAAAACTGTTTTTT.

The chain joins TRBV10-2 to TRBJ1-2; perhaps TRBD1 as D (5 bases). Germline V gene lookup returns CDR1 WSHSY and CDR2 SAAADI. The CDR3 totals 14 residues. Deletions cut 2 bases from V and 6 bases from J, with 13 bases between. The CDR3 loop is CASSEGQGGDGYTF. The CDR3 DNA is TGCGCCAGCAGTGAGGGTCAGGGTGGAGATGGCTACACCTTC.

This chain links TRBV9 with TRBJ2-1; 13 bases are shared with TRBD2. Trimming at V came to 4 bases and at J to 7 bases, leaving 11 bases not matched to a gene. Per the germline V gene, CDR1 is SGDLS and CDR2 is YYNGEE. The CDR3 covers 17 residues. The CDR3, as DNA: TGTGCCAGCAGCCCATACGCCGGGACTAGCGGGGTGAATGAGCAGTTCTTC. Its translation: CASSPYAGTSGVNEQFF.